This record covers a single T cell receptor (beta chain). Its antigen is unidentified. The CDR3 covers 19 residues. CDR1 and CDR2 from the germline V gene are LGHNA and YSLEER. V lost 0 bases, J lost 1 base, and 11 bases stayed unmatched. This entry comes from a study of T-cell memory formation after mild COVID-19. Overall study context: Largely donor-specific sequence clusters came from two donors. Regarding the study as a whole: Contracting CD4+ clones were located mainly in CM and EM, and CD8+ clones in EMRA. A subset of responding clones appeared in pre-infection memory, suggesting cross-reactive memory joined.

TCRdb ran MiXCR on the 5' RACE reads and lists one entry per CDR3 protein. The sample lists about 350,000 distinct CDR3 sequences; roughly 13% were seen once. This receptor was obtained from a man aged 18 to 35 who had mild COVID-19 (a few samples of this study predate the infection). Cell type and time point are not known. Sequencing input: PBMCs or a T cell subset sorted from them (not recorded which). V and J are TRBV4-3 and TRBJ2-3, with 9 bases fitting TRBD2. CDR3 DNA: TGCGCCAGCAGCCAAGATGCCGCGGGGGGGCGGGCTGGCACAGATACGCAGTATTTT. Translated: CASSQDAAGGRAGTDTQYF.